This paragraph reports one T cell receptor (beta chain). These data originate in a study of siplizumab effects on memory and regulatory T cells. Trimming stripped 3 bases from V and 4 bases from J, with 9 bases between. CDR1 is SNHLY and CDR2 is FYNNEI in the germline V gene. The CDR3 length is 14 residues. Clones were sequenced by immunoSEQ multiplex PCR, and TCRdb holds only the in-frame ones, with some missing. The table records around 110,000 clones, around 94% of them present only once. The sequence was obtained from a human donor in good health. The chain has TRBV2 and TRBJ2-2; D is uncertain. Sequencing was performed on non-Treg CD4+ T cells sorted from blood. The CDR3 spells CASSERLGTGELFF. The CDR3 DNA reads TGTGCCAGCAGTGAGCGTCTTGGCACCGGGGAGCTGTTTTTT.